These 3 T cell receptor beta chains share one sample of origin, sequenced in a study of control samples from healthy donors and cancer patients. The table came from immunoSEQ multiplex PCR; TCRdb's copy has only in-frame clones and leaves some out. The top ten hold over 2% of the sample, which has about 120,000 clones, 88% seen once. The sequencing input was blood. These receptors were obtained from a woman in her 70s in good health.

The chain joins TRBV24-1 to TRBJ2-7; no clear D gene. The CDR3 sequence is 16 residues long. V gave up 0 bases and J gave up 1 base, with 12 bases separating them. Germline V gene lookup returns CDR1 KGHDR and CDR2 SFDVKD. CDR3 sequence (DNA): TGTGCCACCAGTGATTTGCAAGTCAGAATATCCTACGAGCAGTACTTC. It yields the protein CATSDLQVRISYEQYF.

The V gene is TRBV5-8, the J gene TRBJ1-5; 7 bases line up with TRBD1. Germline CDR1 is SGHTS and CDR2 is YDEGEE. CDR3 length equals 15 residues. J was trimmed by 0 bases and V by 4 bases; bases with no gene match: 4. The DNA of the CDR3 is TGTGCCAGCAGCCCGACAGGGTATAGCAATCAGCCCCAGCATTTT. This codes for CASSPTGYSNQPQHF.

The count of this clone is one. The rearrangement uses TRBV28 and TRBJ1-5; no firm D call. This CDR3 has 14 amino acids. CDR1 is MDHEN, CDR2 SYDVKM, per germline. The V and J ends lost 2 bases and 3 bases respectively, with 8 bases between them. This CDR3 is CASSLGQNNQPQHF. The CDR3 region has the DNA TGTGCCAGCAGTTTAGGGCAGAACAATCAGCCCCAGCATTTT.